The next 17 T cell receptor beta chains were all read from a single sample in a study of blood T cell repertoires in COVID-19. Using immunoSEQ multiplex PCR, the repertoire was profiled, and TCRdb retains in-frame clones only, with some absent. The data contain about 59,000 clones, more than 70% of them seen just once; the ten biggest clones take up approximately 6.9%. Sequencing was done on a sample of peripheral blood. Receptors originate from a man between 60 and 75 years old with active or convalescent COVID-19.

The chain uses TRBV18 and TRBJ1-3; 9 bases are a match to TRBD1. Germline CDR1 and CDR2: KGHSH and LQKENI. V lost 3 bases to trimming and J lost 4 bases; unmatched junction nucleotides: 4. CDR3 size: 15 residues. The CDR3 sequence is CASSPRDRAGNTIYF. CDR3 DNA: TGTGCCAGCTCACCCAGGGACAGGGCAGGAAACACCATATATTTT.

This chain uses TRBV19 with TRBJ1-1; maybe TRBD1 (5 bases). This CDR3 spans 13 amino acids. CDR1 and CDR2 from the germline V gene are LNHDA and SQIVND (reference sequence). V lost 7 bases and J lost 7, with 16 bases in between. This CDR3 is CASKISRGGEAFF. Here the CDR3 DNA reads TGTGCCAGTAAAATCTCTAGGGGAGGTGAAGCTTTCTTT.

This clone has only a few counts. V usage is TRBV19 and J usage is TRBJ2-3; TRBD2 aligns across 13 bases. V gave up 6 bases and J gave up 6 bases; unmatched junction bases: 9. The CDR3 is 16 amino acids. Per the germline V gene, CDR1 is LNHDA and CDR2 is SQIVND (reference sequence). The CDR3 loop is CASSLGLAGAMDTQYF. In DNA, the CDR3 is TGTGCCAGTAGCCTCGGACTAGCGGGGGCTATGGATACGCAGTATTTT.

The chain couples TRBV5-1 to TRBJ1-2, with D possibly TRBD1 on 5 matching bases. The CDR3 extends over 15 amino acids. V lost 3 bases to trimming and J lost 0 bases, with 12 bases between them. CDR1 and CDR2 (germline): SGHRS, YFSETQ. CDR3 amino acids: CASSYDRTTNYGYTF. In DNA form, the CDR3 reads TGCGCCAGCAGCTACGACAGAACTACTAACTATGGCTACACCTTC.

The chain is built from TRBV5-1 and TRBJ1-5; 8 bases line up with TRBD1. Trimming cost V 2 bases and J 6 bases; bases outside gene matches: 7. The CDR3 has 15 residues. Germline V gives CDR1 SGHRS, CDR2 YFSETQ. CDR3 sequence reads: CASSLGQGGSQPQHF. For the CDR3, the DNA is TGCGCCAGCAGCTTAGGACAGGGAGGAAGTCAGCCCCAGCATTTT. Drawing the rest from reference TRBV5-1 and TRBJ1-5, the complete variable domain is KAGVTQTPRYLIKTRGQQVTLSCSPISGHRSVSWYQQTPGQGLQFLFEYFSETQRNKGNFPGRFSGRQFSNSRSEMNVSTLELGDSALYLCASSLGQGGSQPQHFGDGTRLSIL.

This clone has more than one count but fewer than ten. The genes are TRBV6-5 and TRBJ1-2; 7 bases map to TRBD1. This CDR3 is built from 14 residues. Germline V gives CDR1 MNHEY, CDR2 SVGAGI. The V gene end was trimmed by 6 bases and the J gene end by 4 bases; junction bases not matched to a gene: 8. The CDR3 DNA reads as TGTGCCAGCAGACAGACAGGGACCCTCTATGGCTACACCTTC. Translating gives CASRQTGTLYGYTF.

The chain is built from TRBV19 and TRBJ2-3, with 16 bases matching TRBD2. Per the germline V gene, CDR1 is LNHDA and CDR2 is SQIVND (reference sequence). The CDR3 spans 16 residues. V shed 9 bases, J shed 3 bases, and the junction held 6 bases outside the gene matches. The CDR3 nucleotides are TGTGCCAGCGGGACTAGCGGGGGGGCCGGGACAGATACGCAGTATTTT. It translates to CASGTSGGAGTDTQYF.

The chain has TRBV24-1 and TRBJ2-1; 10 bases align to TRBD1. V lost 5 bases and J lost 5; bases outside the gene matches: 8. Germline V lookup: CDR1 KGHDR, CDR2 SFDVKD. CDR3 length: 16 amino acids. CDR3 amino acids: CATSGGDRGNHNEQFF. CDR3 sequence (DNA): TGTGCCACCAGTGGGGGGGACAGGGGCAACCACAATGAGCAGTTCTTC.

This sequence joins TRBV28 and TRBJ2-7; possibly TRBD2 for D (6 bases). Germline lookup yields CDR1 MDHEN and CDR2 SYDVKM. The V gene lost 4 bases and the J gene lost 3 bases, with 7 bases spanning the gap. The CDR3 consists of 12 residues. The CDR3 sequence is CASSSGVYEQYF. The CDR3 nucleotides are TGTGCCAGCAGTTCGGGGGTCTACGAGCAGTACTTC. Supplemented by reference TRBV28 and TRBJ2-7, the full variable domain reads DVKVTQSSRYLVKRTGEKVFLECVQDMDHENMFWYRQDPGLGLRLIYFSYDVKMKEKGDIPEGYSVSREKKERFSLILESASTNQTSMYLCASSSGVYEQYFGPGTRLTVT.

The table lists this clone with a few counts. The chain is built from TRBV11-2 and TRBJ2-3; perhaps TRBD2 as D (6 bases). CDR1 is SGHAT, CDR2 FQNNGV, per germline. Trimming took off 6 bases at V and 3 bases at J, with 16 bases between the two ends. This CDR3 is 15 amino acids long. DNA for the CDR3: TGTGCCAGCAGAACCGGGACTCCGGGGACAGATACGCAGTATTTT. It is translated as CASRTGTPGTDTQYF. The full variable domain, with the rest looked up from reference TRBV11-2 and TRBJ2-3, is EAGVAQSPRYKIIEKRQSVAFWCNPISGHATLYWYQQILGQGPKLLIQFQNNGVVDDSQLPKDRFSAERLKGVDSTLKIQPAKLEDSAVYLCASRTGTPGTDTQYFGPGTRLTVL.

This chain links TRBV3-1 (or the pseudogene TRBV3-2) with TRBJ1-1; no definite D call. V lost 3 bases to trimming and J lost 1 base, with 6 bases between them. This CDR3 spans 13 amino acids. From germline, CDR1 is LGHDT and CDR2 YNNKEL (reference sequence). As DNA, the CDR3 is TGTGCCAGCAGCCAGAGACAGAACACTGAAGCTTTCTTT. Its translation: CASSQRQNTEAFF.

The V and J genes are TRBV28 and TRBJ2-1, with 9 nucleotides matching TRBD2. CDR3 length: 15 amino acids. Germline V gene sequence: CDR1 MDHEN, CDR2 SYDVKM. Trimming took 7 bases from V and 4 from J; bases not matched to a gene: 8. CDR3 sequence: CASNLSGGVYNEQFF. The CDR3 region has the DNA TGTGCCAGCAACCTTAGCGGGGGAGTTTACAATGAGCAGTTCTTC.

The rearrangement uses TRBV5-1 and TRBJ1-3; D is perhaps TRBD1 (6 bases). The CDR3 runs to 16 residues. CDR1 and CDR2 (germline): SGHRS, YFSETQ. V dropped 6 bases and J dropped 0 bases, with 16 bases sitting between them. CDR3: CASKGEGTHSGNTIYF. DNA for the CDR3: TGCGCCAGCAAGGGGGAGGGAACCCACTCTGGAAACACCATATATTTT.

CDR3 coding DNA: TGTGCCAGCAGTAATCCAGGGTATTCCAGATACGAGCAGTACTTC. This codes for CASSNPGYSRYEQYF. The chain recombines TRBV6-5 with TRBJ2-7, with D possibly TRBD1 on 5 matching bases. Trimming removed 5 bases from V and 4 bases from J, with 18 bases in between. In germline, CDR1 is MNHEY, CDR2 SVGAGI. The CDR3 loop spans 15 amino acids.

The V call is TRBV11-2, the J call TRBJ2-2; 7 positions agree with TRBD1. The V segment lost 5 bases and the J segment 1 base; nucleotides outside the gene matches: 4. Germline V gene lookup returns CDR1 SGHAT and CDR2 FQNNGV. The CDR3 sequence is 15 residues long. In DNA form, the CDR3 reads TGTGCCAGCAGCCCAGGGACAGTGAACACCGGGGAGCTGTTTTTT. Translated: CASSPGTVNTGELFF.

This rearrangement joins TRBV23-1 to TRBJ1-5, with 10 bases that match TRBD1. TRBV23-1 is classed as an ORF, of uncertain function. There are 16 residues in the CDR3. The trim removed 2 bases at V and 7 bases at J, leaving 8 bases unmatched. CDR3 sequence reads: CASSQRARDRGQPQHF. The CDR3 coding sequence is TGCGCCAGCAGTCAACGTGCCCGGGACAGGGGACAGCCCCAGCATTTT.

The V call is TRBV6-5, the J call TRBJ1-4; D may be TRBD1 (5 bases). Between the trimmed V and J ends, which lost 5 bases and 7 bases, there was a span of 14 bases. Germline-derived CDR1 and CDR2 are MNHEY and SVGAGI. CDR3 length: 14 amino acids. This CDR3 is CASSIPPGGEKLFF. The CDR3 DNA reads TGTGCCAGCAGTATTCCTCCGGGGGGTGAAAAACTGTTTTTT.